These 21 T cell receptor beta chains originate from one sample sequenced in a study of blood T cells in healthy people across ages. Primers used in a second PCR of roughly 6 to 11 cycles were a sample-barcoded 5' primer and a J-beta primer mix. Via MiXCR, TCRdb re-called the 5' RACE reads, giving one row per CDR3 protein. The table shows more than 1,400,000 distinct CDR3 sequences, with around 39% occurring only once. The sample taken for sequencing was blood. These receptors all come from a woman between 18 and 30 years old in good health.

This clonotype was observed a handful of times. This rearrangement joins TRBV20-1 to TRBJ2-1; 8 bases are a match to TRBD2. Germline lookup yields CDR1 DFQATT and CDR2 SNEGSKA (reference sequence). V lost 2 bases, J lost 5 bases, and 11 bases stayed unmatched. CDR3 length equals 16 residues. The CDR3: CSARPSGPWGHNEQFF. CDR3 in DNA: TGCAGTGCTAGACCTAGCGGGCCTTGGGGGCACAATGAGCAGTTCTTC.

The rearrangement links TRBV12-3 or TRBV12-4 to TRBJ1-2; TRBD1 might be the D (6 bases). The V and J ends lost 7 bases and 0 bases respectively, with 15 bases between them. The CDR3 length is 15 residues. CDR3 residues: CASTPSAGANYGYTF. Here the CDR3 DNA reads TGTGCCAGCACCCCTTCGGCAGGGGCTAACTATGGCTACACCTTC.

There are a few counts of this clonotype. V usage is TRBV5-6 and J usage is TRBJ1-1; possibly TRBD1 for D (6 bases). From germline, CDR1 is SGHDT and CDR2 YYEEEE. V lost 7 bases to trimming and J lost 0 bases, with 10 bases between them. The CDR3 consists of 13 residues. This chain's CDR3 is CASLGQLNTEAFF. CDR3 DNA sequence: TGTGCCAGCCTAGGACAGTTGAACACTGAAGCTTTCTTT. The full variable domain, completed using reference TRBV5-6 and TRBJ1-1, is DAGVTQSPTHLIKTRGQQVTLRCSPKSGHDTVSWYQQALGQGPQFIFQYYEEEERQRGNFPDRFSGHQFPNYSSELNVNALLLGDSALYLCASLGQLNTEAFFGQGTRLTVV.

This clonotype turned up a few times. This chain links TRBV4-2 with TRBJ2-1; D not resolved. V gave up 0 bases and J gave up 8 bases, with 11 bases separating them. The CDR3 covers 14 residues. The germline gives CDR1 LGHNA, CDR2 YNFKEQ. CDR3 protein: CASSQDNPTDEQFF. CDR3 DNA sequence: TGTGCCAGCAGCCAAGATAACCCGACGGATGAGCAGTTCTTC.

As for this clonotype: One end of the junction does not line up with germline, which may come from a read error. This chain uses TRBV2 with TRBJ2-3, with 12 positions matching TRBD2. This CDR3 region has 16 residues. From germline, CDR1 is SNHLY and CDR2 FYNNEI. The CDR3 loop is CASTLRLAGATDTLYF. For the CDR3, the DNA is TGTGCCAGCACCCTCCGACTAGCGGGGGCCACAGATACGCTGTATTTT.

The CDR3 here is CASSLIAGRTDTQYF. DNA of the CDR3: TGTGCCAGCAGTCTAATAGCGGGGCGCACAGATACGCAGTATTTT. The V call is TRBV27, the J call TRBJ2-3; 8 bases align to TRBD2. V lost 5 bases to trimming and J lost 1 base; unmatched junction nucleotides: 5. CDR1 and CDR2 (germline): MNHEY, SMNVEV (reference sequence). The CDR3 runs 15 residues.

The CDR3 DNA reads as TGTGCCAGCAGCGCCAATGTTGGGTCACGCTATGGCTACACCTTC. Protein sequence: CASSANVGSRYGYTF. V is TRBV9 and J is TRBJ1-2; the D is unclear. Germline CDR1 SGDLS, CDR2 YYNGEE. Trimming removed 3 bases from V and 4 bases from J, with 16 bases in between. The CDR3 spans 15 residues.

This clonotype was counted only a few times. The rearrangement joins TRBV2 to TRBJ2-7; 8 bases align to TRBD1. Looked up from germline, CDR1 is SNHLY and CDR2 is FYNNEI. The CDR3 runs to 14 residues. Trimming removed 7 bases from V and 0 bases from J; junction bases left unmatched: 5. In DNA form, the CDR3 reads TGTGCCAGCACCGAGGACAGGGACTCCTACGAGCAGTACTTC. Protein: CASTEDRDSYEQYF.

The CDR3 reads CASSQNGGDIQYF. The DNA of the CDR3 is TGTGCCAGCAGCCAGAATGGGGGGGACATTCAGTACTTC. This chain uses TRBV5-5 with TRBJ2-7, with 7 bases that match TRBD2. The better agreement between TRBJ2-4 and the DNA end casts doubt on the J call. The CDR3 sequence is 13 residues long. Germline loops: CDR1 SGHKS, CDR2 YYEKEE (reference sequence).

This clonotype was counted between two and nine times. The chain joins TRBV7-2 to TRBJ2-1; a possible D gene is TRBD1 (6 bases). Germline V gives CDR1 SGHTA, CDR2 FQGNSA. The CDR3 has 16 amino acids. V gave up 1 base and J gave up 10 bases, with 20 bases separating them. In DNA form, the CDR3 reads TGTGCCAGCAGCTTAGAGGGTAGGGGGTTTCCGACCGAGCAGTTCTTC. Its protein is CASSLEGRGFPTEQFF.

This chain links TRBV7-7 with TRBJ2-1; 7 positions match TRBD2. Trimming removed 8 bases from V and 6 bases from J; junction bases left unmatched: 7. CDR3 length: 13 residues. Germline CDR1 is SSHAT and CDR2 is FNYEAQ (reference sequence). Written as DNA, the CDR3 is TGTGCCAGCGTGGGAGCGGGGTCCAATGAGCAGTTCTTC. Translating it yields CASVGAGSNEQFF.

This clonotype turned up a few times. This chain uses TRBV12-3 or TRBV12-4 with TRBJ1-2; a weak D match, TRBD1 (6 bases). Trimming took off 5 bases at V and 3 bases at J, with 13 bases between the two ends. The CDR3 spans 14 residues. CDR3 DNA sequence: TGTGCCAGCAGTCGGGGGCTCGCCCACTATGGCTACACCTTC. Encoded protein: CASSRGLAHYGYTF.

The chain couples TRBV20-1 to TRBJ2-7; TRBD2 aligns across 13 bases. Trimming cost V 1 base and J 6 bases; bases outside gene matches: 3. The length of the CDR3 is 14 residues. Germline assignment: CDR1 DFQATT and CDR2 SNEGSKA (reference sequence). The CDR3 region is CSARVLAGGSEQYF. CDR3 bases: TGCAGTGCTAGAGTACTAGCGGGAGGGTCCGAGCAGTACTTC.

In the case of this clonotype: The conserved phenylalanine or tryptophan normally closing the CDR3 is absent here, so this likely arose from a read error. This chain's CDR3 is CSAPTGTESGRRRGYTL. The CDR3, as DNA: TGCAGTGCTCCGACCGGGACAGAATCTGGCCGGCGGAGGGGCTACACCCTC. The chain couples TRBV20-1 to TRBJ1-2; 7 nucleotides line up with TRBD1. Trimming at V came to 5 bases and at J to 8 bases, leaving 23 bases not matched to a gene. This CDR3 spans 17 amino acids. Germline V gene sequence: CDR1 DFQATT, CDR2 SNEGSKA (reference sequence).

The V gene is TRBV9, the J gene TRBJ2-2; 9 bases align to TRBD1. The trim removed 0 bases at V and 5 bases at J, leaving 2 bases unmatched. The CDR3 is 15 amino acids. Per germline, CDR1 SGDLS and CDR2 YYNGEE. The CDR3 nucleotides are TGTGCCAGCAGCGTAGTTGGACAGGGGACCGGGGAGCTGTTTTTT. This translates into CASSVVGQGTGELFF.

The V and J genes are TRBV20-1 and TRBJ1-4; D might be TRBD1 (6 bases). The germline gives CDR1 DFQATT, CDR2 SNEGSKA (reference sequence). V dropped 6 bases and J dropped 5 bases, with 19 bases sitting between them. CDR3 length equals 15 residues. CDR3 nucleotides: TGCAGTGCGAGGGGGGGAACGGGGTGGAATGAAAAACTGTTTTTT. Amino acid sequence: CSARGGTGWNEKLFF.

The chain employs TRBV7-8 and TRBJ1-4; TRBD1 might be the D (6 bases). In germline, CDR1 is SGHVS, CDR2 FQNEAQ. V lost 2 bases to trimming and J lost 6 bases, with 10 bases between them. This CDR3 region has 14 residues. The CDR3 nucleotides read TGTGCCAGCAGCTTAAACAGGGAGGATGAAAAACTGTTTTTT. As protein: CASSLNREDEKLFF.

This clonotype occurred a few times. V gene TRBV10-3 combines with J gene TRBJ2-1; 14 bases fit TRBD2. CDR1 ENHRY and CDR2 SYGVKD come from the germline V gene. V shed 7 bases, J shed 4 bases, and the junction held 12 bases outside the gene matches. The CDR3 is 18 amino acids. For the CDR3, the DNA is TGTGCCATCACTACCCCCGGGACTAGCGGGGGCATTTACAATGAGCAGTTCTTC. Residues: CAITTPGTSGGIYNEQFF.

This clonotype was counted a few times. The V gene is TRBV5-1, the J gene TRBJ2-5; 13 positions agree with TRBD2. V lost 4 bases and J lost 5; bases outside the gene matches: 14. Germline V lookup: CDR1 SGHRS, CDR2 YFSETQ. CDR3 length equals 18 residues. This chain's CDR3 is CASSGTGTSGMLYETQYF. The CDR3 nucleotides are TGCGCCAGCAGCGGAACCGGGACTAGCGGGATGTTGTATGAGACCCAGTACTTC.

V is TRBV27 and J is TRBJ2-5, with D unresolved. The CDR3 runs 13 residues. Trimming removed 4 bases from V and 0 bases from J, with 6 bases in between. The germline V gene has CDR1 MNHEY and CDR2 SMNVEV (reference sequence). The chain's CDR3 is CASSSSNQETQYF. Written as DNA, the CDR3 is TGTGCCAGCAGTTCATCTAACCAAGAGACCCAGTACTTC.

The CDR3 nucleotides are TGCGCCAGCAGCCAAGAGCAGCGGTCCACAGATACGCAGTATTTT. Its translation: CASSQEQRSTDTQYF. The rearrangement joins TRBV4-1 to TRBJ2-3; D possibly corresponds to TRBD2 (5 bases). The CDR3 is 15 amino acids. Germline-derived CDR1 and CDR2 are MGHRA and YSYEKL. The ends were cut back, 0 bases at V and 2 bases at J, with 9 bases in the middle.